One sample yielded the 17 T cell receptor beta chains listed below, sequenced in a study of blood T cell repertoires in COVID-19. Clones were sequenced by immunoSEQ multiplex PCR, and TCRdb holds only the in-frame ones, with some missing. Counted here are about 180,000 clones, about 80% occurring once; the ten biggest clones make up 13% to 15%. Input material: PBMCs or T cells enriched from blood (not recorded which). The source is a man aged 55 to 70 who had been exposed to COVID-19.

The V call is TRBV19, the J call TRBJ1-1; the match to TRBD1 covers 8 bases. CDR3 length: 13 residues. CDR1 and CDR2 from the germline V gene are LNHDA and SQIVND (reference sequence). V shed 5 bases, J shed 1 base, and the junction held 0 bases outside the gene matches. DNA of the CDR3: TGTGCCAGTAGTGACAGGGGGAACACTGAAGCTTTCTTT. Translation gives CASSDRGNTEAFF.

The rearrangement joins TRBV6-5 to TRBJ1-1, with D perhaps matching TRBD1 (6 bases). The V end was cut by 10 bases, the J end by 1 base, with 7 bases between. The CDR3 spans 11 residues. Per the germline V gene, CDR1 is MNHEY and CDR2 is SVGAGI. The DNA for the CDR3 is TGTGCCACGGACAGGAACACTGAAGCTTTCTTT. Amino acids: CATDRNTEAFF.

CDR3: CAWSPPGTSDLYEQYF. In DNA form, the CDR3 reads TGTGCCTGGAGTCCCCCCGGGACATCGGACCTCTACGAGCAGTACTTC. The rearrangement links TRBV30 to TRBJ2-7, with D maybe TRBD1 (6 bases). The germline V gene encodes CDR1 GTSNPN and CDR2 SVGIG (reference sequence). The germline V and J ends were trimmed by 2 bases and 3 bases, with 20 bases remaining between them. This CDR3 region has 16 residues.

The rearrangement links TRBV30 to TRBJ2-1; D is undetermined. Germline lookup yields CDR1 GTSNPN and CDR2 SVGIG (reference sequence). This CDR3 contains 11 residues. V was trimmed by 5 bases and J by 4 bases, leaving 6 bases between them. The CDR3 protein is CAWGKYNEQFF. For the CDR3, the DNA is TGTGCCTGGGGTAAATACAATGAGCAGTTCTTC.

The V gene is TRBV5-1, the J gene TRBJ1-6; D is undetermined. This CDR3 comprises 16 residues. Per germline, CDR1 SGHRS and CDR2 YFSETQ. The V gene lost 0 bases and the J gene lost 7 bases, with 14 bases spanning the gap. The CDR3 spells CASSLERGRGNSPLHF. CDR3 nucleotide sequence: TGCGCCAGCAGCTTGGAACGGGGTCGTGGCAATTCACCCCTCCACTTT.

This rearrangement joins TRBV10-3 to TRBJ1-1; TRBD1 is a possible D gene (5 bases). This CDR3 has 15 amino acids. Germline loops: CDR1 ENHRY, CDR2 SYGVKD. V was clipped by 3 bases and J by 1 base, with 12 bases between them. For the CDR3, the DNA is TGTGCCATCAGTGAAAGGGGCGAGTGGAACACTGAAGCTTTCTTT. The encoded protein is CAISERGEWNTEAFF.

The V call is TRBV9, the J call TRBJ1-2; 8 bases are shared with TRBD1. From germline, CDR1 is SGDLS and CDR2 YYNGEE. J was trimmed by 3 bases and V by 4 bases; bases with no gene match: 14. The CDR3 sequence is 17 residues long. CDR3 region: CASSMGTGLPGYYGYTF. CDR3 bases: TGTGCCAGCAGCATGGGGACAGGCCTCCCCGGGTACTATGGCTACACCTTC.

The chain links TRBV9 to TRBJ2-1; 12 nucleotides align to TRBD2. Looked up from germline, CDR1 is SGDLS and CDR2 is YYNGEE. J gave up 4 bases and V 3 bases, and 5 bases lay outside the gene matches. The CDR3 has 16 residues. As DNA, the CDR3 is TGTGCCAGCAGCGACTCTAGCGGGAGGGGGTACAATGAGCAGTTCTTC. This codes for CASSDSSGRGYNEQFF.

DNA for the CDR3: TGTGCCAGCAGTTACTCGGGGGGACAAGAGACCCAGTACTTC. Translation: CASSYSGGQETQYF. This chain joins TRBV6-6 and TRBJ2-5; D is perhaps TRBD2 (6 bases). Trimming took 0 bases from V and 2 from J, leaving 7 bases between them. The CDR3 consists of 14 residues. Per the germline V gene, CDR1 is MNHNY and CDR2 is SVGAGI (reference sequence).

This clone was counted between two and nine times. The CDR3: CASSFRDTLTGELFF. The CDR3 nucleotides read TGTGCCAGCAGTTTCCGGGACACCTTAACCGGGGAGCTGTTTTTT. V gene TRBV6-5 combines with J gene TRBJ2-2, with a possible D match to TRBD1 (6 bases). The CDR3 covers 15 residues. V was shortened by 4 bases and J by 5 bases, with 14 bases between the two germline ends. Germline V CDR1 and CDR2: MNHEY, SVGAGI.

The genes are TRBV29-1 and TRBJ2-6, with D maybe TRBD1 (6 bases). CDR1 and CDR2 from the germline V gene are SQVTM and ANQGSEA. V lost 0 bases and J 3 bases, leaving 12 bases between the germline ends. The CDR3 sequence is 16 residues long. This CDR3 reads CSVEDPTGRGANVLTF. The DNA of the CDR3 is TGCAGCGTTGAAGACCCCACAGGGCGTGGGGCCAACGTCCTGACTTTC.

The J gene is TRBJ2-1, the V gene TRBV3-1 (or the pseudogene TRBV3-2); the match to TRBD2 covers 13 bases. CDR1 is LGHDT, CDR2 YNNKEL, per germline (reference sequence). J gave up 6 bases and V 2 bases, and 4 bases lay outside the gene matches. This CDR3 comprises 16 residues. CDR3 sequence reads: CASSQPRTSGSNEQFF. DNA of the CDR3: TGTGCCAGCAGCCAACCCAGGACTAGCGGGAGCAATGAGCAGTTCTTC.

The chain recombines TRBV5-1 with TRBJ2-7, with 11 bases fitting TRBD2. V lost 0 bases, J lost 5 bases, and 4 bases stayed unmatched. CDR3 size: 15 residues. Germline values: CDR1 SGHRS, CDR2 YFSETQ. The chain's CDR3 is CASSLDLAGGNEQYF. DNA of the CDR3: TGCGCCAGCAGCTTGGATCTAGCGGGAGGAAACGAGCAGTACTTC.

The chain carries TRBV5-6 and TRBJ1-1, with D perhaps matching TRBD1 (6 bases). V dropped 0 bases and J dropped 1 base, with 10 bases sitting between them. The V gene's germline CDR1 is SGHDT and CDR2 YYEEEE. The CDR3 is made up of 15 amino acids. CDR3 protein: CASSLDGGRNTEAFF. DNA of the CDR3: TGTGCCAGCAGCTTGGATGGGGGCAGGAACACTGAAGCTTTCTTT.

The CDR3 coding sequence is TGCGCCAGCAGCGTTACTAGCGGGGTTAACACCGGGGAGCTGTTTTTT. Its protein product is CASSVTSGVNTGELFF. The chain joins TRBV5-1 to TRBJ2-2; TRBD2 agrees at 10 bases. Per the germline V gene, CDR1 is SGHRS and CDR2 is YFSETQ. The CDR3 loop spans 16 amino acids. Trimming took 4 bases from V and 2 from J; bases not matched to a gene: 5.

This sequence joins TRBV10-2 and TRBJ1-5, with TRBD1 matching over 10 bases. CDR3 length: 17 amino acids. V shed 6 bases, J shed 0 bases, and the junction held 8 bases outside the gene matches. The germline V gene has CDR1 WSHSY and CDR2 SAAADI. The CDR3 protein is CASRTGQGVYSNQPQHF. CDR3 sequence (DNA): TGCGCCAGCAGAACAGGACAGGGGGTTTATAGCAATCAGCCCCAGCATTTT.

The J gene is TRBJ1-2, the V gene TRBV7-9, with D possibly being TRBD1 (5 bases). In germline, CDR1 is SEHNR, CDR2 FQNEAQ (reference sequence). Trimming took off 0 bases at V and 8 bases at J, with 16 bases between the two ends. This CDR3 contains 15 residues. The CDR3 protein is CASSLAWARAEGYTF. CDR3 nucleotide sequence: TGTGCCAGCAGCTTAGCTTGGGCCAGGGCGGAAGGCTACACCTTC.